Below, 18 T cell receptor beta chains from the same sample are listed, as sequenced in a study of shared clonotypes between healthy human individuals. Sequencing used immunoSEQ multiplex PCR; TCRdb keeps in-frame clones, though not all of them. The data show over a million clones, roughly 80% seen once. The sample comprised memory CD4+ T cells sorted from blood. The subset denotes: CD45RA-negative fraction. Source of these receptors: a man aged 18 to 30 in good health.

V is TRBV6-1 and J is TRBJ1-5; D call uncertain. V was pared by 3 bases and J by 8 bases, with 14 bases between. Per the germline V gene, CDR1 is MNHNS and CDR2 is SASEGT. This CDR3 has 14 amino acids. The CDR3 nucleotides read TGTGCCAGCAGTGAGGGCCCTAGAGGGAAGCCCCAGCATTTT. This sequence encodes CASSEGPRGKPQHF.

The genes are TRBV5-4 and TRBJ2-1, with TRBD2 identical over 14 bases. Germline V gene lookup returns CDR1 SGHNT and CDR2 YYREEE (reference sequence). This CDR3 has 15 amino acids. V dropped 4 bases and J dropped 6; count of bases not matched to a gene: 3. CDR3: CASSVGLAGVNEQFF. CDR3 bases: TGTGCCAGCAGCGTGGGACTAGCGGGAGTCAATGAGCAGTTCTTC.

Here the CDR3 reads CASNAGTKGTDTQYF. The CDR3 DNA is TGCGCCAGCAACGCTGGGACCAAGGGGACAGATACGCAGTATTTT. J is TRBJ2-3 and V is TRBV5-1, with D perhaps being TRBD1 or TRBD2 (5 bases each). V lost 6 bases, J lost 3 bases, and 17 bases lay in between. The CDR3 has 15 residues. Germline CDR1 is SGHRS and CDR2 is YFSETQ.

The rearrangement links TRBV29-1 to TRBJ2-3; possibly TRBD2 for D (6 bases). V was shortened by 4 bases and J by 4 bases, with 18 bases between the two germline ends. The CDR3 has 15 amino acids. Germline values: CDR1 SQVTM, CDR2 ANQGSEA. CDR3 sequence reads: CSVVEPIAAPDTQYF. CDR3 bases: TGCAGCGTTGTGGAACCCATAGCGGCCCCAGATACGCAGTATTTT.

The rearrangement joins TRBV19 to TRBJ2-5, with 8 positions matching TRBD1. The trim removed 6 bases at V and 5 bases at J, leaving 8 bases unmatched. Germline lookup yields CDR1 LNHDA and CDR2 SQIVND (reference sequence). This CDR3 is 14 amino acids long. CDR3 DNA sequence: TGTGCCAGTAGCCCGACAGGGGCCCCGGAGACCCAGTACTTC. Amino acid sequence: CASSPTGAPETQYF. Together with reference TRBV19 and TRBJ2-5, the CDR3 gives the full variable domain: DGGITQSPKYLFRKEGQNVTLSCEQNLNHDAMYWYRQDPGQGLRLIYYSQIVNDFQKGDIAEGYSVSREKKESFPLTVTSAQKNPTAFYLCASSPTGAPETQYFGPGTRLLVL.

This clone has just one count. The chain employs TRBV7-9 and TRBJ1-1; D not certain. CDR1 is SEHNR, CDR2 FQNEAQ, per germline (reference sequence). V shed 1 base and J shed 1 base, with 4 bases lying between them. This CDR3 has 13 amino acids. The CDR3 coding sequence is TGTGCCAGCAGCTTAGTACGGAACACTGAAGCTTTCTTT. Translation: CASSLVRNTEAFF.

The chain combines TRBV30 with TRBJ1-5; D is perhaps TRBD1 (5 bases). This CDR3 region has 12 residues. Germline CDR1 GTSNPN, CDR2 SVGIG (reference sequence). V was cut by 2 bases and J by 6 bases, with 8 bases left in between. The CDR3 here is CAWSMGTQPQHF. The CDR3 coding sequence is TGTGCCTGGAGTATGGGGACTCAGCCCCAGCATTTT.

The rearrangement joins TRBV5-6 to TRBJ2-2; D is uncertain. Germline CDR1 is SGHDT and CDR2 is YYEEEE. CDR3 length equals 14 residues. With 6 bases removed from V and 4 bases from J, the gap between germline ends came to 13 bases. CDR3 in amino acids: CASTLDRATGELFF. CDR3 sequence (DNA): TGTGCCAGCACCCTGGACCGCGCCACCGGGGAGCTGTTTTTT. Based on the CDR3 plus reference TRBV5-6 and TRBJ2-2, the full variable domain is DAGVTQSPTHLIKTRGQQVTLRCSPKSGHDTVSWYQQALGQGPQFIFQYYEEEERQRGNFPDRFSGHQFPNYSSELNVNALLLGDSALYLCASTLDRATGELFFGEGSRLTVL.

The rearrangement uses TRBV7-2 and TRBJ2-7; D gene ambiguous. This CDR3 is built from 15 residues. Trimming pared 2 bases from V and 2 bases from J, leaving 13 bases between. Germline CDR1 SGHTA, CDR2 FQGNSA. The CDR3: CASSLSPGPTYEQYF. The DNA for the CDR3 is TGTGCCAGCAGCTTATCTCCGGGCCCCACCTACGAGCAGTACTTC.

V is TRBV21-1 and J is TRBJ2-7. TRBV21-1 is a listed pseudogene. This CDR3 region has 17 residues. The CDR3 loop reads CASSKGVQVEVPYEQYF. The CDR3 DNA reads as TGTGCCAGCAGCAAAGGGGTTCAGGTAGAGGTCCCCTACGAGCAGTACTTC.

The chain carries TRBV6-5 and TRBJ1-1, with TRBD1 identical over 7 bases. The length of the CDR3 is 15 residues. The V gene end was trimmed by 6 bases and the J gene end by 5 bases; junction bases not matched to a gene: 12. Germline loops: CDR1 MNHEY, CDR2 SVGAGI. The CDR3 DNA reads TGTGCCAGCAGCAACCGAGACCTGACAGGGACTGAAGCTTTCTTT. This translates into CASSNRDLTGTEAFF.

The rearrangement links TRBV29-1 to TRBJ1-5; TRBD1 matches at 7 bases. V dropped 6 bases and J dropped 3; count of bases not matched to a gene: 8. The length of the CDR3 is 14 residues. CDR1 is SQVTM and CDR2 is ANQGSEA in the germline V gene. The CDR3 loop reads CSVTTGADNQPQHF. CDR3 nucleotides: TGCAGCGTGACCACAGGGGCCGACAATCAGCCCCAGCATTTT.

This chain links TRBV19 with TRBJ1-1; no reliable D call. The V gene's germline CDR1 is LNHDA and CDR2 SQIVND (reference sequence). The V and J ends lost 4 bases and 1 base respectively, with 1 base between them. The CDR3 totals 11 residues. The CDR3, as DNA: TGTGCCAGTAGTAAGAACACTGAAGCTTTCTTT. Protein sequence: CASSKNTEAFF.

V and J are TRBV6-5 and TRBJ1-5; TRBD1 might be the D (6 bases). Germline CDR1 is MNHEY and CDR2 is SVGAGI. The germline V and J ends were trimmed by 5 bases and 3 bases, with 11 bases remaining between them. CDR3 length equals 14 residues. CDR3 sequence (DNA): TGTGCCAGCAGTAAGGACAGTCTCAATCAGCCCCAGCATTTT. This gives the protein CASSKDSLNQPQHF.

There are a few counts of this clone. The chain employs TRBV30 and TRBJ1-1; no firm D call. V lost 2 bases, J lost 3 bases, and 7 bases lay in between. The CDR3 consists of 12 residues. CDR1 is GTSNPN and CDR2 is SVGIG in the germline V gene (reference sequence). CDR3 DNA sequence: TGTGCCTGGAGTAACGTCCACACTGAAGCTTTCTTT. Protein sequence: CAWSNVHTEAFF.

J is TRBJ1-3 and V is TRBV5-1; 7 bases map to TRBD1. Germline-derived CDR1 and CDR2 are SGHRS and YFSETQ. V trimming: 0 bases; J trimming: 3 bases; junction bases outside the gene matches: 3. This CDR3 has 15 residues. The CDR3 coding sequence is TGCGCCAGCAGCTTGGGCGACAGGGTTGGAAACACCATATATTTT. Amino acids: CASSLGDRVGNTIYF.

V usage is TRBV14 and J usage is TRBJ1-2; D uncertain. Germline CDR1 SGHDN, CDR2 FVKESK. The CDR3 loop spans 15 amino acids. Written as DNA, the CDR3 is TGTGCAGCGGAAGCTGCGGGCCGGTTTAACTATGGCTACACCTTC. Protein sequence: CAAEAAGRFNYGYTF. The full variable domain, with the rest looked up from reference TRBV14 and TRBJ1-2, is EAGVTQFPSHSVIEKGQTVTLRCDPISGHDNLYWYRRVMGKEIKFLLHFVKESKQDESGMPNNRFLAERTGGTYSTLKVQPAELEDSGVYFCAAEAAGRFNYGYTFGSGTRLTVV.

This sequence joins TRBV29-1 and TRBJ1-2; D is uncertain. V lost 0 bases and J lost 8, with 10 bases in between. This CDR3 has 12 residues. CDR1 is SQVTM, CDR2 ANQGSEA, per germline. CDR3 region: CSVEERKSGYTF. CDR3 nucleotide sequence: TGCAGCGTTGAAGAACGCAAATCGGGCTACACCTTC.